This passage covers 5 T cell receptor beta chains from one sample sequenced in a study of shared clonotypes between healthy human individuals. The method was immunoSEQ multiplex PCR; TCRdb's version includes in-frame clones alone and lacks a portion of them. The table lists roughly 2.6 million clones, more than 80% of them singletons, with 0.13% to 0.15% in the top ten. Sequencing was performed on naive CD4+ T cells sorted from blood. Noted subset: CD45RA+ positively selected. The receptors stem from a man aged 18 to 35 in good health.

This clone has only one observation. The chain uses TRBV19 and TRBJ1-6; the D is unclear. The germline V gene encodes CDR1 LNHDA and CDR2 SQIVND (reference sequence). This CDR3 comprises 14 residues. Trimming removed 6 bases from V and 3 bases from J, with 9 bases in between. CDR3 amino acids: CASSDPGYNSPLHF. The CDR3 nucleotides read TGTGCCAGTAGCGATCCGGGCTATAATTCACCCCTCCACTTT.

The sample holds a few counts of this clone. This same CDR3 is encoded by further DNA sequences in the sample. The rearrangement joins TRBV19 to TRBJ1-2; TRBD1 matches at 11 bases. Trimming took 8 bases from V and 4 from J; bases not matched to a gene: 6. The V gene's germline CDR1 is LNHDA and CDR2 SQIVND (reference sequence). CDR3 size: 14 residues. CDR3 protein: CASSSGTGGYGYTF. The DNA of the CDR3 is TGTGCCAGTTCGAGCGGGACAGGGGGCTATGGCTACACCTTC. Together with reference TRBV19 and TRBJ1-2, the CDR3 gives the full variable domain: DGGITQSPKYLFRKEGQNVTLSCEQNLNHDAMYWYRQDPGQGLRLIYYSQIVNDFQKGDIAEGYSVSREKKESFPLTVTSAQKNPTAFYLCASSSGTGGYGYTFGSGTRLTVV.

This chain connects TRBV30 to TRBJ2-3; TRBD2 might be the D (5 bases). The CDR3 sequence is 12 residues long. Germline lookup yields CDR1 GTSNPN and CDR2 SVGIG (reference sequence). Trimming left V 3 bases short and J 9 bases short, with 13 bases between. The CDR3 spells CAWSLLAETQYF. The CDR3 region has the DNA TGTGCCTGGAGCCTGCTAGCCGAAACGCAGTATTTT.

About this clone: This sample includes further DNA sequences coding for the same CDR3. This chain links TRBV7-9 with TRBJ1-2, with 7 bases that match TRBD1. The CDR3 totals 14 residues. CDR1 is SEHNR and CDR2 is FQNEAQ in the germline V gene (reference sequence). The V segment lost 5 bases and the J segment 1 base; nucleotides outside the gene matches: 4. CDR3 protein: CASSPRDSNYGYTF. The CDR3 DNA sequence: TGTGCCAGCAGCCCCCGGGACAGTAACTATGGCTACACCTTC.

The V gene is TRBV2, the J gene TRBJ2-1, with 7 bases that match TRBD1. Losses at the gene ends were 3 bases for V and 7 bases for J; bases not matched to a gene: 9. The CDR3 totals 15 residues. The germline CDR1 and CDR2 sequences are SNHLY and FYNNEI. CDR3 DNA: TGTGCCAGCAGTGAGCAACAGGGGCCGGGGAATGAGCAGTTCTTC. This gives the protein CASSEQQGPGNEQFF.